The rows below give T cell receptor beta chains drawn from one sample of a study of T cells in Graves' hyperthyroidism and ophthalmopathy. TCRdb processed the multiplex PCR reads anew with MiXCR; each CDR3 protein has one entry. The sample yields approximately 510,000 distinct CDR3 sequences, 46% seen once. The sequenced sample was peripheral blood or thyroid tissue (not recorded which). The origin of the receptors is an adult woman with Graves' disease, either hyperthyroidism or ophthalmopathy (not recorded which). CDR3s include the opening cysteine and the closing phenylalanine or tryptophan. The order of the fields is J gene, D gene, V gene, clone size, CDR3 DNA, CDR3 protein. The D gene is left open where the match is weak. Clone size is not always given. Where it is, it says once, few, many or a class for expanded clones.

j_gene: TRBJ2-7
d_gene: .
v_gene: TRBV20-1
abundance: .
CDR3nt: TGCAGTGCTAGAGACCGGAGCTCCTACAAGCAGTACTTC
CDR3aa: CSARDRSSYKQYF

j_gene: TRBJ1-4
d_gene: .
v_gene: TRBV7-8
abundance: few
CDR3nt: TGTGCCAGCAGTTCAAAATTCCGGGGTGGTAATGAAAAACTGTTTTTT
CDR3aa: CASSSKFRGGNEKLFF

j_gene: TRBJ1-3
d_gene: TRBD1
v_gene: TRBV10-3
abundance: .
CDR3nt: TGTGCCATCAGTGAAGGACAGGGCTCTGGAAACACCATATATTTT
CDR3aa: CAISEGQGSGNTIYF

j_gene: TRBJ2-2
d_gene: .
v_gene: TRBV20-1
abundance: .
CDR3nt: .
CDR3aa: CRGQGSCFF

j_gene: TRBJ1-3
d_gene: .
v_gene: TRBV6-5
abundance: .
CDR3nt: TGTGCCAGCACCTCGCCCCAAGGAGATGGAAACACCATATATTTT
CDR3aa: CASTSPQGDGNTIYF

j_gene: TRBJ2-7
d_gene: .
v_gene: TRBV7-2
abundance: .
CDR3nt: TGTGCCAGCAGCTTATCGCAGGGGAACGGGGAGCTGTACTTC
CDR3aa: CASSLSQGNGELYF

j_gene: TRBJ1-1
d_gene: .
v_gene: TRBV6-5
abundance: many
CDR3nt: TGTGCCAGCAGTCCGGACCGTATGAACACTGAAGCTTTCTTT
CDR3aa: CASSPDRMNTEAFF

j_gene: TRBJ1-6
d_gene: .
v_gene: TRBV5-1
abundance: .
CDR3nt: TGCGCCAGCAGCTTAAGGGCAGGGACACCCGCTTCACCCCTCCACTTT
CDR3aa: CASSLRAGTPASPLHF

j_gene: TRBJ2-7
d_gene: .
v_gene: TRBV10-3
abundance: .
CDR3nt: TGTGCCATCAGTCACAGCCCCATATCCTCCTACGAGCAGTACTTC
CDR3aa: CAISHSPISSYEQYF

j_gene: TRBJ1-1
d_gene: .
v_gene: TRBV10-3
abundance: many
CDR3nt: TGTGCCATCAAAGACAGCCTGAACACTGAAGCTTTCTTT
CDR3aa: CAIKDSLNTEAFF

j_gene: TRBJ1-5
d_gene: TRBD1
v_gene: TRBV19
abundance: many
CDR3nt: TGTGCCAGTAGTGGGACAGGGGGCCTGGATCAGCCCCAGCATTTT
CDR3aa: CASSGTGGLDQPQHF

j_gene: TRBJ1-1
d_gene: TRBD1
v_gene: TRBV5-5
abundance: .
CDR3nt: TGTGCCAGCAGCTGGGGGACAGAGACTGAAGCTTTCTTT
CDR3aa: CASSWGTETEAFF

j_gene: TRBJ1-3
d_gene: TRBD1
v_gene: TRBV2
abundance: .
CDR3nt: TGTGCCAGCAGCGCTACAGGGGGTCCGGGCGGAAACACCATATATTTT
CDR3aa: CASSATGGPGGNTIYF

j_gene: TRBJ1-5
d_gene: TRBD1
v_gene: TRBV5-1
abundance: .
CDR3nt: TGCGCCAGCAGCTTGGAATTCGGACAGGCCAATCAGCCCCAGCATTTT
CDR3aa: CASSLEFGQANQPQHF

j_gene: TRBJ1-1
d_gene: .
v_gene: TRBV4-1
abundance: few
CDR3nt: TGCGCCAGCAGCCAAGGGCTGGAAACTGAAGCTTTCTTT
CDR3aa: CASSQGLETEAFF

j_gene: TRBJ2-7
d_gene: TRBD1
v_gene: TRBV2
abundance: many
CDR3nt: TGTGCCAGCAGTACTGGGACAGGGGGCTCCTACGAGCAGTACTTC
CDR3aa: CASSTGTGGSYEQYF

j_gene: TRBJ2-7
d_gene: .
v_gene: TRBV5-1
abundance: .
CDR3nt: TGCGCCAGCAGCTTGGCCGGGCAGGTAGCCTACGAGCAGTACTTC
CDR3aa: CASSLAGQVAYEQYF

j_gene: TRBJ1-4
d_gene: .
v_gene: TRBV4-1
abundance: .
CDR3nt: TGCGCCAGCAGCAAAGGGGACGTTTCTGAAAAACTGTTTTTT
CDR3aa: CASSKGDVSEKLFF

j_gene: TRBJ2-7
d_gene: TRBD1
v_gene: TRBV7-9
abundance: .
CDR3nt: TGCGCCAGCAGCCCGAGGACAGGGCAATGGTCCTACGAGCAGTACTTC
CDR3aa: CASSPRTGQWSYEQYF

j_gene: TRBJ2-7
d_gene: .
v_gene: TRBV5-1
abundance: many
CDR3nt: TGCGCCAGCAGGGGGGGACACGGTGCCTACGAGCAGTACTTC
CDR3aa: CASRGGHGAYEQYF

j_gene: TRBJ1-4
d_gene: .
v_gene: TRBV10-3
abundance: once
CDR3nt: TGTGCCATCAGTGAGCAGGGATCCACAGCTAATGAAAAACTGTTTTTT
CDR3aa: CAISEQGSTANEKLFF

j_gene: TRBJ2-6
d_gene: TRBD1
v_gene: TRBV6-6
abundance: few
CDR3nt: TGTGGGACCTCAGGGGGCGCTGGGGCCAACGTCCTGACTTTC
CDR3aa: CGTSGGAGANVLTF

j_gene: TRBJ2-2
d_gene: TRBD1
v_gene: TRBV7-6
abundance: few
CDR3nt: TGTGCCAGCAGCCACGGGGCAGGGGGCACCGGGGAGCTGTTTTTT
CDR3aa: CASSHGAGGTGELFF

j_gene: TRBJ1-5
d_gene: .
v_gene: TRBV12-3/TRBV12-4
abundance: many
CDR3nt: TGTGCCAGCAGTTTTGCCCGGGGTCAGCCCCAGCATTTT
CDR3aa: CASSFARGQPQHF

j_gene: TRBJ2-1
d_gene: TRBD2
v_gene: TRBV29-1
abundance: few
CDR3nt: TGCAGCCTAACGGGACTAGCGGGAGGGCACAATGAGCAGTTCTTC
CDR3aa: CSLTGLAGGHNEQFF

j_gene: TRBJ2-5
d_gene: TRBD1
v_gene: TRBV29-1
abundance: many
CDR3nt: TGCAGCGTGCGTCAGGGGGCTTGGGAGACCCAGTACTTC
CDR3aa: CSVRQGAWETQYF

j_gene: TRBJ2-7
d_gene: TRBD1
v_gene: TRBV19
abundance: .
CDR3nt: TGTGCCAGTAGGGGTGCGGACAGGAACTCCTACGAGCAGTACTTC
CDR3aa: CASRGADRNSYEQYF

j_gene: TRBJ1-1
d_gene: .
v_gene: TRBV20-1
abundance: many
CDR3nt: TGCAGTGCTAGCGATGGACAGAGGAACACTGAAGCTTTCTTT
CDR3aa: CSASDGQRNTEAFF

j_gene: TRBJ2-2
d_gene: .
v_gene: TRBV15
abundance: .
CDR3nt: TGTGCCACCAGCAGACAGGGTCGGGTGAACACTGGGGAGCTGTTTTTT
CDR3aa: CATSRQGRVNTGELFF

j_gene: TRBJ1-5
d_gene: .
v_gene: TRBV20-1
abundance: many
CDR3nt: TGCAGTGCCCCGATAGGGGGTGGCAATCAGCCCCAGCATTTT
CDR3aa: CSAPIGGGNQPQHF

j_gene: TRBJ1-5
d_gene: TRBD1
v_gene: TRBV15
abundance: many
CDR3nt: TGTGCCACCACTTGGGGCAGGGGGCCCAATCAGCCCCAGCATTTT
CDR3aa: CATTWGRGPNQPQHF

j_gene: TRBJ1-1
d_gene: TRBD1
v_gene: TRBV10-3
abundance: .
CDR3nt: TGTGCCATCAAGAGGGACAGGGAAGCTTTCTTT
CDR3aa: CAIKRDREAFF

j_gene: TRBJ2-5
d_gene: .
v_gene: TRBV12-3/TRBV12-4
abundance: many
CDR3nt: TGTGCCAGCAGTTTAGCAGGGCGTGGGGAGACCCAGTACTTC
CDR3aa: CASSLAGRGETQYF

j_gene: TRBJ1-2
d_gene: .
v_gene: TRBV4-1
abundance: many
CDR3nt: TGCGCCAGCAGCCAAACGAGGTCAGGACTATATGGCTACACCTTC
CDR3aa: CASSQTRSGLYGYTF

j_gene: TRBJ2-7
d_gene: .
v_gene: TRBV24-1
abundance: few
CDR3nt: TGTGCCACCAGCACAGGTTCCTACGAGCAGTACTTC
CDR3aa: CATSTGSYEQYF

j_gene: TRBJ1-1
d_gene: .
v_gene: TRBV5-4
abundance: many
CDR3nt: TGTGCCAGCATGAGGGGAAACCCGAACACTGAAGCTTTCTTT
CDR3aa: CASMRGNPNTEAFF

j_gene: TRBJ1-4
d_gene: .
v_gene: TRBV28
abundance: .
CDR3nt: TGTGCCAGCAGTGGACCAGGGGACGAAAAACTGTTTTTT
CDR3aa: CASSGPGDEKLFF

j_gene: TRBJ1-6
d_gene: .
v_gene: TRBV20-1
abundance: .
CDR3nt: TGCAGTGCGACGCGGGAACGTCTCTCCAATTCACCCCTCCACTTT
CDR3aa: CSATRERLSNSPLHF

j_gene: TRBJ2-5
d_gene: TRBD2
v_gene: TRBV4-1
abundance: .
CDR3nt: TGCGCCAGCAGCCAAGTCGGGAGGGCCCTAAACCTACAAGAGACCCAGTACTTC
CDR3aa: CASSQVGRALNLQETQYF

j_gene: TRBJ1-2
d_gene: .
v_gene: TRBV6-5
abundance: many
CDR3nt: TGTGCCAGCAGTCCGAGGGGAGAGTCTGATGGCTACACCTTC
CDR3aa: CASSPRGESDGYTF

j_gene: TRBJ2-7
d_gene: .
v_gene: TRBV12-3/TRBV12-4
abundance: many
CDR3nt: TGTGCCAGCAGCCCGGACGGATACTACGAGCAGTACTTC
CDR3aa: CASSPDGYYEQYF

j_gene: TRBJ2-5
d_gene: TRBD1
v_gene: TRBV10-3
abundance: .
CDR3nt: TGTGCCATCAGGGGGACAGCGAGAGAGACCCAGCACTTC
CDR3aa: CAIRGTARETQHF

j_gene: TRBJ2-2
d_gene: TRBD1
v_gene: TRBV4-1
abundance: few
CDR3nt: TGCGCCACCCGACCGTCCCGGGACAGGCGGGGCACCGGGGAGCTGTTTTTT
CDR3aa: CATRPSRDRRGTGELFF

j_gene: TRBJ2-7
d_gene: TRBD2
v_gene: TRBV29-1
abundance: .
CDR3nt: TGCAGCGTGAGCGGGGTCTCCTACGAGCAGTACTTC
CDR3aa: CSVSGVSYEQYF

j_gene: TRBJ2-7
d_gene: TRBD1
v_gene: TRBV9
abundance: .
CDR3nt: TGTGCCAGCAGCTTACCAGGGACAGCTACGCAGTACTTC
CDR3aa: CASSLPGTATQYF

j_gene: TRBJ1-5
d_gene: .
v_gene: TRBV7-2
abundance: .
CDR3nt: TGTGCCAGCAGCCCCGGACAACGCCAGCCCCAGCATTTT
CDR3aa: CASSPGQRQPQHF

j_gene: TRBJ1-1
d_gene: TRBD1
v_gene: TRBV28
abundance: many
CDR3nt: TGTGCCAGCAGTCCCCTGGGCTGGACAGGGGGCTTCACTGAAGCTTTCTTT
CDR3aa: CASSPLGWTGGFTEAFF

j_gene: TRBJ1-5
d_gene: TRBD1
v_gene: TRBV24-1
abundance: once
CDR3nt: TGTGCCACCAGTTTTACAGGGGGGGGTCAGCCCCAGCATTTT
CDR3aa: CATSFTGGGQPQHF